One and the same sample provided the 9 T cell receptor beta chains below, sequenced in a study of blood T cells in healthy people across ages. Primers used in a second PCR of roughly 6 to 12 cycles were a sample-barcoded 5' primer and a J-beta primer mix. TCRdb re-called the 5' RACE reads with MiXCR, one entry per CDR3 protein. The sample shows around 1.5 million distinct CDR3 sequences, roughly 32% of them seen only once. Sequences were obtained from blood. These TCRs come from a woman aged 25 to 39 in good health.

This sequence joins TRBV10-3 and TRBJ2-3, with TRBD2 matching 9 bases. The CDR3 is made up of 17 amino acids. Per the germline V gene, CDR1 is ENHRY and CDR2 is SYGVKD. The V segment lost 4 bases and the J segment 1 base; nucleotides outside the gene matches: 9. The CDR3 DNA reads TGTGCCATCAGTGGGGGATTGCGGGGGGGTGGCACAGATACGCAGTATTTT. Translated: CAISGGLRGGGTDTQYF.

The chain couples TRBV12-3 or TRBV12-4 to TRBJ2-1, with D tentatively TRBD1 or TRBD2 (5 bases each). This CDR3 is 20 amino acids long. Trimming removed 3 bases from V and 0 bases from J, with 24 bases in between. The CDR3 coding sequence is TGTGCCAGCAGTTTCCGGTTCCTCGGGACCCCGGTTGGCTCCTACAATGAGCAGTTCTTC. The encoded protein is CASSFRFLGTPVGSYNEQFF.

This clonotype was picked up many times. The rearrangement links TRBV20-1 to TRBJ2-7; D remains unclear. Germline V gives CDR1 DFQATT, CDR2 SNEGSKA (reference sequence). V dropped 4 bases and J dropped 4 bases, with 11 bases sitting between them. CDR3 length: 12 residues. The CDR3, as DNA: TGCAGTGCTACTGGGATTGGGTACGAGCAGTACTTC. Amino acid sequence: CSATGIGYEQYF.

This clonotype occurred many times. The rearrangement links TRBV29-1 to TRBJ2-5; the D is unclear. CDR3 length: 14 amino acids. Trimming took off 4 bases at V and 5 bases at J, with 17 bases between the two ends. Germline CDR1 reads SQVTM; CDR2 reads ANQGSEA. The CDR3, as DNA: TGCAGCGTTGTAATGGAGACCCGTGGGGAGACCCAGTACTTC. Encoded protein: CSVVMETRGETQYF.

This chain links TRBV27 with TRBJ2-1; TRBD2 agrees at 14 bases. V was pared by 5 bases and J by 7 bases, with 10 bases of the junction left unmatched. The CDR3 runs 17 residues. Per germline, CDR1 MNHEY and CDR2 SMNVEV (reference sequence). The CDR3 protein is CASSIQTSGGVRNEQFF. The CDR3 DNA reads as TGTGCCAGCAGTATCCAGACTAGCGGGGGGGTCCGAAATGAGCAGTTCTTC.

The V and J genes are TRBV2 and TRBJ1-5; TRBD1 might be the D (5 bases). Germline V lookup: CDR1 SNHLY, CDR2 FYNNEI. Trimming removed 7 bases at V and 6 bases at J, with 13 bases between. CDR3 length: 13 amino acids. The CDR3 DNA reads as TGTGCCAGCACCGGGGGGATTATTCAGCCCCAGCATTTT. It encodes CASTGGIIQPQHF.

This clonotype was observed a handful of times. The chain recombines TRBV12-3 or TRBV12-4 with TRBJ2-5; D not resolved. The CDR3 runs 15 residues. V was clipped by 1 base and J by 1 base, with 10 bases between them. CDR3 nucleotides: TGTGCCAGCAGTTTAGGGTCTGGTATCCAAGAGACCCAGTACTTC. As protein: CASSLGSGIQETQYF.

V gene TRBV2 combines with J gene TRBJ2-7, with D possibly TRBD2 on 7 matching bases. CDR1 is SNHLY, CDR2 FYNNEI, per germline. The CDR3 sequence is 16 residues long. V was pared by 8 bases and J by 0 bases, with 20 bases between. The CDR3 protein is CASARRGGLVSYEQYF. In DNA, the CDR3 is TGTGCCAGCGCTAGAAGGGGGGGACTCGTCTCCTACGAGCAGTACTTC.

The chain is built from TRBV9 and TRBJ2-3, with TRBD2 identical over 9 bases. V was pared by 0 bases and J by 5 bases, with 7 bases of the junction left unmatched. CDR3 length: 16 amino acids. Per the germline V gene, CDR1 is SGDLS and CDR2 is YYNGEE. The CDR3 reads CASSVAGGGAGDTQYF. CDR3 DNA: TGTGCCAGCAGCGTAGCTGGCGGGGGGGCCGGAGATACGCAGTATTTT.